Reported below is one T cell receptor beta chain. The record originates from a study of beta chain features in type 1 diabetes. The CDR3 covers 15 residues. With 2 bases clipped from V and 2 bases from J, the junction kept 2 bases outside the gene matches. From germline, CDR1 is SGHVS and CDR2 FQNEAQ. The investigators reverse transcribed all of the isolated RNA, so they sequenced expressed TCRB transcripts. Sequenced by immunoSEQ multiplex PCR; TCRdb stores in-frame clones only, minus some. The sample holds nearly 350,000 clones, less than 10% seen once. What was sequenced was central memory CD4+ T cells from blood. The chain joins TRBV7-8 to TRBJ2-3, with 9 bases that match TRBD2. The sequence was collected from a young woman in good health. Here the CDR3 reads CASSLRLADTDTQYF. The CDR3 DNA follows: TGTGCCAGCAGCTTAAGACTAGCGGACACAGATACGCAGTATTTT.